Listed here are 18 T cell receptor beta chains from one sample, sequenced in a study of monozygotic twins with inflammatory bowel disease. One entry per CDR3 protein, without DNA, is what TCRdb gives after re-calling the 5' RACE reads. Its clone listing holds about 160,000 distinct CDR3 sequences. The sequencing sample was made of blood. These receptors were obtained from a human donor with ulcerative colitis or Crohn's disease, or a healthy co-twin of an affected twin (not recorded which).

The rearrangement links TRBV7-9 to TRBJ1-6. Germline V gene lookup returns CDR1 SEHNR and CDR2 FQNEAQ (reference sequence). This CDR3 comprises 15 residues. The CDR3 reads CASSLGPALNSPLHF. The entire variable domain, with the rest obtained from reference TRBV7-9 and TRBJ1-6, is as follows: DTGVSQNPRHKITKRGQNVTFRCDPISEHNRLYWYRQTLGQGPEFLTYFQNEAQLEKSRLLSDRFSAERPKGSFSTLEIQRTEQGDSAMYLCASSLGPALNSPLHFGNGTRLTVT.

This rearrangement joins TRBV9 to TRBJ2-5; without DNA, the TCRdb call of TRBD2 cannot be checked. Germline V gene data show CDR1 as SGDLS and CDR2 as YYNGEE. The CDR3 is made up of 16 amino acids. The CDR3 sequence is CASSPRLAGIQETQYF.

The chain carries TRBV11-2 and TRBJ2-5; as DNA is missing, the TRBD2 call by TCRdb cannot be tested. The germline V gene has CDR1 SGHAT and CDR2 FQNNGV. The CDR3 totals 14 residues. The CDR3 loop is CASSLRGDWETQYF.

The chain has TRBV3-1 and TRBJ2-2; TCRdb's D call, TRBD2, is unchecked because there is no DNA. The germline CDR1 and CDR2 sequences are LGHDT and YNNKEL (reference sequence). The CDR3 extends over 12 amino acids. The CDR3 loop reads CASSRLVGELFF. Full variable domain (outside the CDR3, taken from reference TRBV3-1 and TRBJ2-2): DTAVSQTPKYLVTQMGNDKSIKCEQNLGHDTMYWYKQDSKKFLKIMFSYNNKELIINETVPNRFSPKSPDKAHLNLHINSLELGDSAVYFCASSRLVGELFFGEGSRLTVL.

This chain's CDR3 is CASSFTGGAGGANVLTF. The chain recombines TRBV5-1 with TRBJ2-6; the D call of TRBD1 rests on TCRdb alone, since no DNA is present to check it. From germline, CDR1 is SGHRS and CDR2 YFSETQ. This CDR3 region has 17 residues.

This rearrangement joins TRBV7-3 to TRBJ2-5; the D call of TRBD2 rests on TCRdb alone, since no DNA is present to check it. The CDR3 spans 16 residues. Germline assignment: CDR1 SGHTA and CDR2 FQGTGA. Here the CDR3 reads CASSPWVAEHQETQYF. Drawing the rest from reference TRBV7-3 and TRBJ2-5, the complete variable domain is GAGVSQTPSNKVTEKGKYVELRCDPISGHTALYWYRQSLGQGPEFLIYFQGTGAADDSGLPNDRFFAVRPEGSVSTLKIQRTERGDSAVYLCASSPWVAEHQETQYFGPGTRLLVL.

The chain combines TRBV5-5 with TRBJ1-2; the D gene TCRdb calls, TRBD1, cannot be checked with no DNA. This CDR3 comprises 16 residues. Germline assignment: CDR1 SGHKS and CDR2 YYEKEE (reference sequence). CDR3 sequence reads: CASSPAGWDGNYGYTF.

The chain links TRBV7-9 to TRBJ1-4; checking the TCRdb D call of TRBD1 is not possible without DNA. Germline CDR1 and CDR2: SEHNR and FQNEAQ (reference sequence). The CDR3 is 14 residues long. The chain's CDR3 is CASSPGPIDEKLFF.

The CDR3 spells CSATNPGQPKSYNEQFF. The V gene is TRBV20-1, the J gene TRBJ2-1; there is no DNA to check the TCRdb D call of TRBD1. From germline, CDR1 is DFQATT and CDR2 SNEGSKA (reference sequence). The CDR3 has 17 residues.

The J gene is TRBJ2-3, the V gene TRBV6-2 or TRBV6-3; the D call from TCRdb, TRBD2, cannot be confirmed without DNA. The CDR3 length is 15 residues. In germline, CDR1 is MNHEY, CDR2 SVGEGT. CDR3 in amino acids: CASSFSGRPTDTQYF.

The rearrangement joins TRBV7-9 to TRBJ1-5. The CDR3 sequence is 13 residues long. Germline CDR1 reads SEHNR; CDR2 reads FQNEAQ (reference sequence). The chain's CDR3 is CASSDQANQPQHF.

The V gene is TRBV29-1, the J gene TRBJ2-7. The CDR3 is made up of 13 amino acids. Germline V gene sequence: CDR1 SQVTM, CDR2 ANQGSEA. The CDR3 is CSGLIGPATEQYF.

The rearrangement uses TRBV5-6 and TRBJ2-7; without DNA, the TCRdb call of TRBD1 cannot be checked. Germline CDR1 SGHDT, CDR2 YYEEEE. The CDR3 loop spans 13 amino acids. The CDR3 sequence: CASRRDRSYEQYF.

The rearrangement uses TRBV7-9 and TRBJ1-2; TCRdb reports TRBD1, a call that lacks DNA to check it against. The CDR3 consists of 17 residues. CDR1 is SEHNR, CDR2 FQNEAQ, per germline (reference sequence). CDR3 protein: CASSLPPPPGSIYGYTF.

The chain has TRBV19 and TRBJ2-1. Germline assignment: CDR1 LNHDA and CDR2 SQIVND (reference sequence). This CDR3 contains 14 residues. CDR3 in amino acids: CASSRLNSYNEQFF.

The rearrangement joins TRBV6-2 or TRBV6-3 to TRBJ2-5; TCRdb gives TRBD1 as the D gene, but with no DNA this cannot be confirmed. The germline CDR1 and CDR2 sequences are MNHEY and SVGEGT. The CDR3 consists of 13 residues. CDR3 loop: CASSPLSQETQYF.

J is TRBJ1-6 and V is TRBV9; the TCRdb D gene call, TRBD1, has no DNA to confirm it. Germline V gene sequence: CDR1 SGDLS, CDR2 YYNGEE. The CDR3 has 14 amino acids. The chain's CDR3 is CASSAGTSNSPLHF.

V usage is TRBV20-1 and J usage is TRBJ2-3. Looked up from germline, CDR1 is DFQATT and CDR2 is SNEGSKA (reference sequence). The CDR3 length is 12 residues. The CDR3 region is CSARDSEDTQYF.